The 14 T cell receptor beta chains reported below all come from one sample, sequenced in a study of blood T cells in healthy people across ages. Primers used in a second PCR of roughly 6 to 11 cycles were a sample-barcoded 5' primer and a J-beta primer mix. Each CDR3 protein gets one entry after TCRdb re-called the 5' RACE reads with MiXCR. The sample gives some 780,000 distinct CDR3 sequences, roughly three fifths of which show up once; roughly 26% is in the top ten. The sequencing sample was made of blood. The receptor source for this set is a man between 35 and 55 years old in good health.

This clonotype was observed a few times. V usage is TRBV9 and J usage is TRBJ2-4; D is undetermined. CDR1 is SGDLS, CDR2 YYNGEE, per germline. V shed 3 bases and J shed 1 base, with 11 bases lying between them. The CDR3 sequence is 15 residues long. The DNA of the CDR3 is TGTGCCAGCAGCGCCCCTCACCCTGCCAAAAACATTCAGTACTTC. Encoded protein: CASSAPHPAKNIQYF.

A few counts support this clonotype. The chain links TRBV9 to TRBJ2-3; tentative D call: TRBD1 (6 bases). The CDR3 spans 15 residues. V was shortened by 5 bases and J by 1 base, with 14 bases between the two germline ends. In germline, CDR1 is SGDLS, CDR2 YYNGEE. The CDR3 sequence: CASSPQGYGTDTQYF. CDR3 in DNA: TGTGCCAGCAGTCCTCAGGGGTACGGCACAGATACGCAGTATTTT.

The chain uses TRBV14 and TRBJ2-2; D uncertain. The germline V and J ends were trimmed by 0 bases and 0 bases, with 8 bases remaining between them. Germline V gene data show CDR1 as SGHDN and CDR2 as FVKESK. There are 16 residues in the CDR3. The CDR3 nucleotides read TGTGCCAGCAGCCAAGATCCCGCACCGAACACCGGGGAGCTGTTTTTT. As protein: CASSQDPAPNTGELFF.

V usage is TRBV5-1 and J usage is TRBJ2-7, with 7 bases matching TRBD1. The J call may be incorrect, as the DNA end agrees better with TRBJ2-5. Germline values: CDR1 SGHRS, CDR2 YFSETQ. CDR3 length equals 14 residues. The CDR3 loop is CASKSLTGQETQYF. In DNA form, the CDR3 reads TGCGCCAGCAAAAGTCTGACAGGGCAAGAGACCCAGTACTTC.

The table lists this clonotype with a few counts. This CDR3 is CASSLSQGIGSYNEQFF. CDR3 bases: TGTGCCAGCAGCCTCTCCCAGGGAATCGGCTCCTACAATGAGCAGTTCTTC. The gene calls are TRBV7-8 and TRBJ2-1; perhaps TRBD1 as D (5 bases). V was pared by 5 bases and J by 0 bases, with 17 bases between. The length of the CDR3 is 17 residues. Germline V lookup: CDR1 SGHVS, CDR2 FQNEAQ.

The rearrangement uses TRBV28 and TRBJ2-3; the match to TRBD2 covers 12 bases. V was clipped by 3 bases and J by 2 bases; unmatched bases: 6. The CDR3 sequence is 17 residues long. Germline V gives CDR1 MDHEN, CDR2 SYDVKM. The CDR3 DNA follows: TGTGCCAGCAGTTTTTCTCGACTAGCGGGAGACACAGATACGCAGTATTTT. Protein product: CASSFSRLAGDTDTQYF.

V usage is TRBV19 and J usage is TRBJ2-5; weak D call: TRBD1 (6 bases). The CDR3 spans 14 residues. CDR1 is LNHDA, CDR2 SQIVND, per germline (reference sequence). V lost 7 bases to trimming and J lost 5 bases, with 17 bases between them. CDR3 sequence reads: CASTEDSGRETQYF. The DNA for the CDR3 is TGTGCCAGTACCGAGGACAGCGGTCGGGAGACCCAGTACTTC.

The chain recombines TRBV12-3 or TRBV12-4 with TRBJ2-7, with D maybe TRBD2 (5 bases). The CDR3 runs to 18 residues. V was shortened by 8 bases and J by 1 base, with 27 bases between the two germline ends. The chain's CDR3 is CASGSPHTNRRGSYEQYF. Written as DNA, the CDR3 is TGTGCCAGCGGATCTCCCCACACCAATCGACGGGGATCCTACGAGCAGTACTTC.

The CDR3 is CASSQDLGFNEQFF. DNA of the CDR3: TGCGCCAGCAGCCAAGATCTGGGCTTCAATGAGCAGTTCTTC. The chain is built from TRBV4-3 and TRBJ2-1; the D is unclear. In germline, CDR1 is LGHNA, CDR2 YSLEER. Trimming took 0 bases from V and 6 from J, leaving 9 bases between them. The CDR3 consists of 14 residues.

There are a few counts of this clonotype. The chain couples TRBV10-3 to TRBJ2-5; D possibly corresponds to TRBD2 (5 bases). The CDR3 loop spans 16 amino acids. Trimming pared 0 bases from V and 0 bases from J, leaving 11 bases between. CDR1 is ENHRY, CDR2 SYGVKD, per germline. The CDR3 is CAISESERLYQETQYF. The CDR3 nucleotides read TGTGCCATCAGTGAGTCGGAGCGGCTGTACCAAGAGACCCAGTACTTC.

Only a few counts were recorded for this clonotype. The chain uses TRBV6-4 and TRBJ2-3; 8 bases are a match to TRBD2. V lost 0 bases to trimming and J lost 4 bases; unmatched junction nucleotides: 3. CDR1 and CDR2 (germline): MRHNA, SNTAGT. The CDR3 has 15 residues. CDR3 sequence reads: CASSDSTGGPDTQYF. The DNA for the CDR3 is TGTGCCAGCAGTGACTCGACGGGGGGGCCAGATACGCAGTATTTT.

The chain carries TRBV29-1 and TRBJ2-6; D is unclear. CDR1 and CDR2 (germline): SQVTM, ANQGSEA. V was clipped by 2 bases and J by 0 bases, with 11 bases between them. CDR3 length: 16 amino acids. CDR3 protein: CSVENSLDSGANVLTF. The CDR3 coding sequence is TGCAGCGTTGAAAATAGTCTGGACTCTGGGGCCAACGTCCTGACTTTC.

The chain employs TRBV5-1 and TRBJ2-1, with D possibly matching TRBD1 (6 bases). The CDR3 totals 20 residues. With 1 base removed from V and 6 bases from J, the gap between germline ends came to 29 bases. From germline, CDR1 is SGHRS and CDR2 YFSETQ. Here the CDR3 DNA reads TGCGCCAGCAGCTTGAGGCCGACCTCCTTGGTTACAGGGCCCCCCAATGAGCAGTTCTTC. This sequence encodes CASSLRPTSLVTGPPNEQFF.

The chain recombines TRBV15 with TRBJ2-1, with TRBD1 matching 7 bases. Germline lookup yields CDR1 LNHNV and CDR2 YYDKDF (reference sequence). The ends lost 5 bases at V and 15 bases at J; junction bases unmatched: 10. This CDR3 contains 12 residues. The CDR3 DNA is TGTGCCACCAGCGAGCCGGACAGGCCGCGGTTCTTC. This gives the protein CATSEPDRPRFF.